Listed below are T cell receptor beta chains from one sample, sequenced in a study of blood T cell repertoires in COVID-19. Clones were sequenced by immunoSEQ multiplex PCR, and TCRdb holds only the in-frame ones, with some missing. This sample has 200,000 to 250,000 clones, with 86% found just once. Sequenced: peripheral blood. The receptors were gathered from a woman between 50 and 59 years old with COVID-19, enrolled during active disease. Each CDR3 is given with its conserved first and last residue. The order of the fields is CDR3 length, V gene, J gene, CDR3 protein.

18,TRBV7-7,TRBJ1-5,CASSFIVRGTESNQPQHF
16,TRBV3-1/TRBV3-2,TRBJ1-6,CASSQIGASSASPLHF
13,TRBV5-4,TRBJ1-3,CASSLDRGNTIYF
13,TRBV9,TRBJ2-3,CASSSTGADTQYF
17,TRBV28,TRBJ1-5,CASSLGTTQGSWQPQHF
13,TRBV3-1/TRBV3-2,TRBJ1-4,CASRTGKNEKLFF
13,TRBV7-3,TRBJ2-1,CASSYGPPNEQFF
16,TRBV2,TRBJ1-1,CASSEYEGGMNTEAFF
14,TRBV12-5,TRBJ1-2,CASGLVRTGYGYTF
14,TRBV30,TRBJ1-1,CAWAPGRPNTEAFF
15,TRBV7-9,TRBJ1-5,CASSLGDSSNQPQHF
15,TRBV4-3,TRBJ2-7,CASSQEGQGAYEQYF
16,TRBV16,TRBJ1-1,CASSPWTGYLNTEAFF
11,TRBV20-1,TRBJ1-1,CSARTGTEAFF
13,TRBV30,TRBJ1-1,CAWSQGLGGEAFF
16,TRBV5-4,TRBJ2-3,CATYRTSGGSTDTQYF
15,TRBV6-6,TRBJ1-2,CASSYSVQAPLGYTF
12,TRBV11-2,TRBJ2-1,CASSLTGVEQFF
17,TRBV14,TRBJ2-1,CASSSQGQRASYNEQFF
13,TRBV27,TRBJ2-7,CASSFSGVHNQYF
16,TRBV11-2,TRBJ2-3,CASSPRGGEGTDTQYF
19,TRBV7-2,TRBJ2-4,CASSPLKGGNLQAKNIQYF
12,TRBV6-4,TRBJ1-1,CASRAGNTEAFF
17,TRBV24-1,TRBJ2-3,CATSETRLAGVLDTQYF
14,TRBV19,TRBJ1-2,CASSIAVTERGYTF
16,TRBV7-8,TRBJ1-1,CASSLSSGTGGLGAFF
15,TRBV28,TRBJ2-5,CASSTRRGGKETQYF
16,TRBV2,TRBJ2-2,CASRNKRDILTGELFF
15,TRBV5-1,TRBJ2-3,CASSTTGTGGDTQYF
11,TRBV12-5,TRBJ1-2,CASGHRARYTF
15,TRBV7-8,TRBJ2-5,CASSFQRLAGETQYF